This section outlines one T cell receptor (beta chain) sequence together with its context. Its antigen remains unidentified. This specimen comes from a study of T cell responses to AZD1222 COVID-19 vaccine. Study-level points and caveats: Donors were mostly white British, more females; clonal diversity possibly underestimated. Spike-wide vaccine-associated CD4 TCRs dominated at 160-218 and 743-854.

Some clones are missing from TCRdb's copy, which holds only in-frame ones; the method was immunoSEQ multiplex PCR. The sample gives some 98,000 clones, more than 70% of which show up once; about an eighth is in the top ten. There are 13 residues in the CDR3. With 4 bases removed from V and 0 bases from J, the gap between germline ends came to 7 bases. CDR1 and CDR2 (germline): SQVTM, ANQGSEA. This chain connects TRBV29-1 to TRBJ1-3; no firm D call. The sample in question was peripheral blood, obtained on day 0 of AZD1222 vaccination. The clonotype was recovered from an adult in good health. CDR3 region: CSVVGRSGNTIYF. Here the CDR3 DNA reads TGCAGCGTTGTCGGGCGCTCTGGAAACACCATATATTTT.